The 25 T cell receptor beta chains below all came from one sample that was sequenced in a study of blood T cell repertoires in COVID-19. Some clones are missing from TCRdb's copy, which holds only in-frame ones; the method was immunoSEQ multiplex PCR. The sample lists roughly 150,000 clones, 80% occurring once. Sequenced material: PBMCs or T cells enriched from blood (not recorded which). Receptors were obtained from a man aged 40-49 years who had recovered from COVID-19.

The chain carries TRBV29-1 and TRBJ1-4; D is unresolved. The length of the CDR3 is 11 residues. Trimming removed 7 bases from V and 8 bases from J, with 11 bases in between. Germline V lookup: CDR1 SQVTM, CDR2 ANQGSEA. The CDR3 loop is CSGEVDEKLFF. DNA of the CDR3: TGCAGCGGGGAGGTAGACGAAAAACTGTTTTTT.

The chain uses TRBV7-9 and TRBJ2-5; D unresolved. The CDR3 loop spans 13 amino acids. Germline V lookup: CDR1 SEHNR, CDR2 FQNEAQ (reference sequence). Trimming pared 2 bases from V and 2 bases from J, leaving 6 bases between. The CDR3 reads CASSLTNQETQYF. The CDR3 DNA is TGTGCCAGCAGCTTAACTAATCAAGAGACCCAGTACTTC.

This sequence joins TRBV11-2 and TRBJ2-7; 7 nucleotides line up with TRBD1. Germline CDR1 reads SGHAT; CDR2 reads FQNNGV. The CDR3 is made up of 14 amino acids. Germline trimming cut 5 bases from V and 3 bases from J; bases unmatched to any gene: 7. This CDR3 is CASSTWDRNYEQYV. In DNA, the CDR3 is TGTGCCAGCAGCACCTGGGACAGAAACTACGAGCAGTACGTC.

The chain carries TRBV7-9 and TRBJ2-6; 7 bases align to TRBD1. V shed 5 bases and J 2 bases; nucleotides not matched to a gene: 3. This CDR3 is built from 15 residues. Per germline, CDR1 SEHNR and CDR2 FQNEAQ (reference sequence). CDR3 bases: TGTGCCAGCAGCGCACAGGGGACTGGGGCCAACGTCCTGACTTTC. This translates into CASSAQGTGANVLTF.

This clone was found a few times. The chain is built from TRBV19 and TRBJ1-1, with D perhaps matching TRBD1 (6 bases). The CDR3 totals 15 residues. V was shortened by 1 base and J by 0 bases, with 9 bases between the two germline ends. Germline V gene sequence: CDR1 LNHDA, CDR2 SQIVND (reference sequence). CDR3 sequence (DNA): TGTGCCAGTAGTATAGCAGGGGCCCTGAACACTGAAGCTTTCTTT. Translated, it gives CASSIAGALNTEAFF.

The V gene is TRBV7-8, the J gene TRBJ1-5; 10 positions match TRBD1. The CDR3 is 16 residues long. Germline lookup yields CDR1 SGHVS and CDR2 FQNEAQ. V shed 5 bases and J 5 bases; nucleotides not matched to a gene: 9. Here the CDR3 reads CASSQLADRGDQPQHF. Written as DNA, the CDR3 is TGTGCCAGCAGCCAACTCGCGGACAGGGGGGATCAGCCCCAGCATTTT.

With regard to this clone: The junction differs from germline at one of its ends, possibly a read error. The chain joins TRBV5-1 to TRBJ2-7, with D possibly TRBD1 on 6 matching bases. The CDR3 sequence is 17 residues long. Germline V gene data show CDR1 as SGHRS and CDR2 as YFSETQ. The CDR3 DNA is TGCGCCAGCACCTTGGGGTACCGCCGGGACATAACCTACGAGCAGTACTTC. Translating it yields CASTLGYRRDITYEQYF.

This clone came up once. The chain recombines TRBV6-6 with TRBJ1-5; 7 positions agree with TRBD1. V trimming: 5 bases; J trimming: 4 bases; junction bases outside the gene matches: 14. CDR1 is MNHNY, CDR2 SVGAGI, per germline (reference sequence). This CDR3 comprises 17 residues. The CDR3 sequence: CASSPQATGTANQPQHF. The CDR3 bases are TGTGCCAGCAGTCCCCAAGCCACCGGGACAGCTAATCAGCCCCAGCATTTT.

V usage is TRBV7-8 and J usage is TRBJ2-7; D unclear. The CDR3 is made up of 14 amino acids. The germline V gene has CDR1 SGHVS and CDR2 FQNEAQ. Trimming pared 6 bases from V and 5 bases from J, leaving 17 bases between. DNA for the CDR3: TGTGCCAGCAGATCACGCCCCGGGTCCCACGAGCAGTACGTC. As protein: CASRSRPGSHEQYV.

The J gene is TRBJ1-1, the V gene TRBV9; a possible D gene is TRBD1 (5 bases). The V end was cut by 0 bases, the J end by 3 bases, with 18 bases between. The germline V gene has CDR1 SGDLS and CDR2 YYNGEE. The length of the CDR3 is 17 residues. This CDR3 is CASSVGVGGKKDTEAFF. The DNA of the CDR3 is TGTGCCAGCAGCGTAGGGGTCGGGGGGAAGAAGGACACTGAAGCTTTCTTT.

The rearrangement links TRBV7-3 to TRBJ2-7, with 13 bases that match TRBD2. Trimming cost V 0 bases and J 10 bases; bases outside gene matches: 3. Per germline, CDR1 SGHTA and CDR2 FQGTGA. This CDR3 is 14 amino acids long. The CDR3 sequence is CASSLTGTSGAQYF. CDR3 DNA: TGTGCCAGCAGCTTAACCGGGACTAGCGGGGCTCAGTACTTC.

To note about this clone: A read error may explain this, as a much larger clone is one base away. The chain combines TRBV4-2 with TRBJ1-2, with D perhaps matching TRBD1 (5 bases). The V gene lost 4 bases and the J gene lost 7 bases, with 25 bases spanning the gap. Germline CDR1 is LGHNA and CDR2 is YNFKEQ. This CDR3 region has 17 residues. The CDR3 sequence is CASSLGSPGFSGGGYTF. In DNA, the CDR3 is TGTGCCAGCAGCCTTGGGAGTCCTGGTTTCTCGGGGGGTGGCTACACCTTC.

CDR3 DNA sequence: TGTGCCAGCAGTGAGAAGCTAGCGGGGATTACCTTCTCCAAAAACATTCAGTACTTC. This gives the protein CASSEKLAGITFSKNIQYF. The J gene is TRBJ2-4, the V gene TRBV2, with 9 bases fitting TRBD2. This CDR3 is built from 19 residues. Trimming removed 3 bases from V and 2 bases from J; junction bases left unmatched: 14. Germline CDR1 is SNHLY and CDR2 is FYNNEI.

The gene calls are TRBV24-1 and TRBJ1-2; the match to TRBD1 covers 8 bases. The CDR3 length is 16 residues. Germline CDR1 and CDR2: KGHDR and SFDVKD. The V gene end was trimmed by 3 bases and the J gene end by 4 bases; junction bases not matched to a gene: 9. CDR3 loop: CATSDPGQGTGYGYTF. The CDR3, as DNA: TGTGCCACCAGTGATCCAGGACAGGGAACTGGCTATGGCTACACCTTC.

This chain joins TRBV5-1 and TRBJ2-2, with D unresolved. CDR3 length equals 15 residues. In germline, CDR1 is SGHRS, CDR2 YFSETQ. Trimming stripped 1 base from V and 3 bases from J, with 10 bases between. CDR3 nucleotides: TGCGCCAGCAGCTTGTGGAGATCGGACACCGGGGAGCTGTTTTTT. Its protein is CASSLWRSDTGELFF.

In this sample, this clone turned up a few times. The chain is built from TRBV11-2 and TRBJ1-6; D unclear. V was trimmed by 6 bases and J by 8 bases, leaving 11 bases between them. Germline CDR1 and CDR2: SGHAT and FQNNGV. The CDR3 totals 13 residues. The CDR3 spells CASSLPTDSPLHF. CDR3 in DNA: TGTGCCAGCAGTCTCCCCACGGATTCACCCCTCCACTTT.

The rearrangement joins TRBV5-1 to TRBJ1-1, with TRBD1 identical over 9 bases. The CDR3 covers 17 residues. J was trimmed by 5 bases and V by 4 bases; bases with no gene match: 15. Germline V CDR1 and CDR2: SGHRS, YFSETQ. The CDR3 loop is CASSRIYTTGGRTEAFF. CDR3 bases: TGCGCCAGCAGCCGGATCTATACTACAGGGGGCAGAACTGAAGCTTTCTTT. Together with reference TRBV5-1 and TRBJ1-1, the CDR3 gives the full variable domain: KAGVTQTPRYLIKTRGQQVTLSCSPISGHRSVSWYQQTPGQGLQFLFEYFSETQRNKGNFPGRFSGRQFSNSRSEMNVSTLELGDSALYLCASSRIYTTGGRTEAFFGQGTRLTVV.

This clone was seen a handful of times. The chain employs TRBV10-1 and TRBJ2-1, with TRBD2 identical over 10 bases. CDR3 length: 17 amino acids. Germline V gene lookup returns CDR1 WNHNN and CDR2 SYGVQD (reference sequence). The V gene end was trimmed by 3 bases and the J gene end by 6 bases; junction bases not matched to a gene: 11. The CDR3 sequence: CASSEPAGGLNGNEQFF. The DNA of the CDR3 is TGCGCCAGCAGTGAACCAGCGGGGGGGTTGAACGGCAATGAGCAGTTCTTC.

This clone was found once. The chain combines TRBV6-1 with TRBJ2-5, with a possible D match to TRBD2 (5 bases). Trimming took off 2 bases at V and 0 bases at J, with 16 bases between the two ends. Germline-derived CDR1 and CDR2 are MNHNS and SASEGT. The CDR3 runs 17 residues. CDR3 bases: TGTGCCAGCAGTGAAAAGCGTGGACTCCAGAACCAAGAGACCCAGTACTTC. This translates into CASSEKRGLQNQETQYF.

The chain uses TRBV12-3 or TRBV12-4 and TRBJ1-2; TRBD1 is a possible D gene (5 bases). Trimming removed 3 bases from V and 8 bases from J, with 10 bases in between. This CDR3 comprises 12 residues. The CDR3 loop is CASSFFGGGYTF. The CDR3 DNA follows: TGTGCCAGCAGTTTTTTCGGGGGAGGCTACACCTTC.

This chain joins TRBV4-1 and TRBJ1-2; perhaps TRBD1 as D (6 bases). Germline CDR1 is MGHRA and CDR2 is YSYEKL. Trimming removed 0 bases from V and 6 bases from J, with 11 bases in between. This CDR3 has 14 residues. The CDR3 spells CASSQDFGGHGYTF. CDR3 sequence (DNA): TGCGCCAGCAGCCAAGATTTCGGGGGGCATGGCTACACCTTC.

The genes are TRBV5-8 and TRBJ2-5; TRBD1 is a possible D gene (6 bases). The V end lost 4 bases, the J end lost 3 bases, and 16 bases lay between the germline ends. Germline CDR1 SGHTS, CDR2 YDEGEE. The CDR3 totals 15 residues. The CDR3 is CASSKAGAAKETQYF. CDR3 DNA: TGTGCCAGCAGCAAGGCAGGGGCCGCTAAAGAGACCCAGTACTTC.

The chain combines TRBV11-1 with TRBJ2-7; D perhaps matches TRBD1 (5 bases). V was cut by 6 bases and J by 1 base, with 13 bases left in between. In germline, CDR1 is SGHAT, CDR2 FQDESV (reference sequence). There are 14 residues in the CDR3. The CDR3 DNA is TGTGCCAGCAGTGGACACTTGAAGTCCTACGAGCAGTACTTC. Encoded protein: CASSGHLKSYEQYF.

This clone was seen a single time. The chain recombines TRBV5-4 with TRBJ1-1; D not resolved. V was cut by 4 bases and J by 5 bases, with 12 bases left in between. The CDR3 loop spans 13 amino acids. Germline V gene data show CDR1 as SGHNT and CDR2 as YYREEE (reference sequence). CDR3 nucleotide sequence: TGTGCCAGCAGCCCCCTTTCGGGGACTGAAGCTTTCTTT. As protein: CASSPLSGTEAFF.

The chain couples TRBV21-1 to TRBJ1-1. TRBV21-1 is flagged as a pseudogene. The CDR3 loop spans 17 amino acids. CDR3 sequence: CASSTPRRVWMNTEAFF. The CDR3 DNA reads as TGTGCCAGCAGCACCCCAAGGAGGGTGTGGATGAACACTGAAGCTTTCTTT.